This TCR beta chain was profiled in a study of blood T cells in healthy people across ages. Isolating PBMCs gave at least 7 million of these cells per sample. The second PCR ran about 7 to 12 cycles with a sample-barcoded 5' primer and J-beta primers. Every single cDNA molecule received a tag from a template-switch adaptor with 12 random nucleotides. MiXCR was run by TCRdb on the 5' RACE reads, yielding one entry per CDR3 protein. The sample consists of about 800,000 distinct CDR3 sequences, 55% to 70% of them appearing once. Per the germline V gene, CDR1 is SGHTA and CDR2 is FQGNSA. The CDR3 extends over 16 amino acids. Germline trimming cut 1 base from V and 9 bases from J; bases unmatched to any gene: 7.

The source of this sequence is a man aged 30 to 39 in good health. The chain joins TRBV7-2 to TRBJ2-4, with 12 bases aligning to TRBD2. The specimen was blood. The CDR3 sequence: CASSLGATSGGSIQYF. As DNA, the CDR3 is TGTGCCAGCAGCTTAGGGGCGACTAGCGGGGGAAGCATTCAGTACTTC.